This T cell receptor beta chain was captured in a study of CD8+CD57+ T cells in acquired aplastic anemia. The table lists this clonotype with many counts. Germline is not matched at one junction end, which may reflect a read error. TCR beta VDJ and CDR3 profiling used genomic DNA as template. TCRdb reanalysed the reads using MiXCR and keeps one entry per CDR3 protein. The top ten clones hold over 35% of a sample with about 260,000 distinct CDR3 sequences, roughly 80% of them seen once. Patients chosen for sequencing had CD8+CD57+ cells that had expanded, as shown by flow cytometry. Germline-derived CDR1 and CDR2 are SGDLS and YYNGEE. The CDR3 covers 13 residues.

Source material: sorted CD4+, CD8+, or CD8+CD57+ T cells (not recorded which) from PBMCs. This TCR was sampled from a human donor with aplastic anemia. The chain uses TRBV9 and TRBJ2-3, with TRBD2 as a possible D gene (7 bases). For the CDR3, the DNA is TGTGCCAGCAGCGTAGGAGGTGGGGGGGCCGAGCAGTTT. Residues: CASSVGGGGAEQF.